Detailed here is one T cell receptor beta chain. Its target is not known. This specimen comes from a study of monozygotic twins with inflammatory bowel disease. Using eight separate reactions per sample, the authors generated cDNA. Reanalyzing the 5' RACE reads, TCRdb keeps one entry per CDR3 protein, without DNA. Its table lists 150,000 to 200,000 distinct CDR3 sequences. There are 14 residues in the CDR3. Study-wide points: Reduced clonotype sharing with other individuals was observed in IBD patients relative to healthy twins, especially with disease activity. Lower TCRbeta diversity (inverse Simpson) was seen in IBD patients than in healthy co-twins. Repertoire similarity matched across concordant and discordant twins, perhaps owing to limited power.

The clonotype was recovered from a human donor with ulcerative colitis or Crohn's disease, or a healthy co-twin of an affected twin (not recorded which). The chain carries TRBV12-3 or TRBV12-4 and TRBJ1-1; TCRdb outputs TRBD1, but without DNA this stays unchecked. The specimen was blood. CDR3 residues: CASGGWGGNTEAFF.